Sequencing of this T cell receptor beta chain was carried out in a study of monozygotic twins with inflammatory bowel disease. Across eight separate reactions for each sample, cDNA was made. Researchers used template switching to add UMIs featuring a 6-nucleotide sample barcode. TCRdb processed the 5' RACE reads again and assigns one entry to each CDR3 protein, with no DNA. The sample data list fewer than 550,000 distinct CDR3 sequences. As concerns this clonotype: The antigen remains undetermined.

Study-level findings and limits: Fewer clonotypes were shared with others by IBD patients than by healthy twins, especially with disease activity.

From germline, CDR1 is LNHDA and CDR2 SQIVND (reference sequence). There are 16 residues in the CDR3. V usage is TRBV19 and J usage is TRBJ1-1; TCRdb selects TRBD1, and the lack of DNA leaves this call unchecked. Material for sequencing was blood. This sequence was found in a human donor with ulcerative colitis or Crohn's disease, or a healthy co-twin of an affected twin (not recorded which). Here the CDR3 reads CASSPHGQGGSTEAFF.